The T cell receptor (beta chain) under discussion was sequenced for a study of T cells in Graves' hyperthyroidism and ophthalmopathy. Notes on the study in general: In the blood, most expanded thyroid clonotypes above 0.001 appeared as well.

This clonotype was observed at least ten times. The antigen is unknown. Lactation, pregnancy, other autoimmune disease or uncontrolled infection led to exclusion of patients. RNA transcripts were the template for amplifying TCR beta CDR3 regions. Researchers ran a first-round RT-PCR on the TCR CDR3 using the HTBI primer set. TCRdb re-called the multiplex PCR reads through MiXCR, storing one row per CDR3 protein. Among under 250,000 distinct CDR3 sequences listed, approximately 25% were seen once. Germline-derived CDR1 and CDR2 are LNHDA and SQIVND (reference sequence). Trimming removed 3 bases at V and 4 bases at J, with 12 bases between. The length of the CDR3 is 14 residues.

This chain links TRBV19 with TRBJ1-1; TRBD1 might be the D (6 bases). The sequence came from a woman aged 40 to 49 with Graves' ophthalmopathy. The sequenced sample was blood. The CDR3 coding sequence is TGTGCCAGTAGTATTGGATCGGGGGCCACTGAAGCTTTCTTT. Translating gives CASSIGSGATEAFF.